This T cell receptor (beta chain) derives from a study of identifying expanded T cells in peripheral blood. Study outcomes and limitations: Variance in clone template counts between approximately two-week samples significantly increased with total template count across all healthy donors.

The CDR3 loop spans 17 amino acids. The V and J ends lost 2 bases and 1 base, in that order; junction bases with no gene match: 11. CDR1 SGHRS and CDR2 YFSETQ come from the germline V gene. Generated by immunoSEQ multiplex PCR, the TCRdb table keeps only in-frame clones and is missing some. The profile covers approximately 100,000 clones, with around 89% appearing a single time and roughly 15% taken by the ten largest. Turning to this clone: What it binds is unknown.

Source material: blood. This chain uses TRBV5-1 with TRBJ2-5; 7 positions agree with TRBD2. This clonotype originated in a person between 18 and 70 years old in good health. CDR3: CASSLIAGTMIQETQYF. CDR3 nucleotide sequence: TGCGCCAGCAGCTTAATTGCGGGGACTATGATCCAAGAGACCCAGTACTTC.